This T cell receptor beta chain was sequenced for a study of CD8 T cells in ankylosing spondylitis. The authors made TCR beta libraries by quantitative 5'-RACE with molecular barcodes. TCRdb fed the 5' RACE reads into MiXCR, producing one record per CDR3 protein. The sample lists hundreds of thousands of distinct CDR3 sequences; about 11% were seen once. Study-wide results and caveats: Clones linked to disease were reported to show significant enrichment in matched ankylosing spondylitis synovial fluid. Typical of ankylosing spondylitis blood, it appeared, was a TCR beta motif of several highly homologous variants.

Per germline, CDR1 DFQATT and CDR2 SNEGSKA (reference sequence). The CDR3 totals 13 residues. Trimming removed 3 bases from V and 9 bases from J, with 18 bases in between. A remark on this clonotype: No antigen is known for it.

The chain joins TRBV20-1 to TRBJ2-7; TRBD1 might be the D (5 bases). Input material: blood, either unsorted or a sorted T cell fraction (not recorded which). This receptor was taken from a male donor with ankylosing spondylitis. DNA of the CDR3: TGCAGTGCTAGTATTTCTGCAGGGCTTGGGCAGTACTTC. Its translation is CSASISAGLGQYF.